This TCR beta chain was documented in a study of T-cell memory formation after mild COVID-19. Study context: Clustering of TCRs was largely donor specific. Study outcomes and limitations: Clones that contracted from day 15 to 85 had balanced CD4/CD8; later expanders were CD4+ biased.

In TCRdb, the 5' RACE reads were re-called with MiXCR into one record per CDR3 protein. The table includes some 300,000 distinct CDR3 sequences, around a fifth detected once. The germline V and J ends were trimmed by 5 bases and 4 bases, with 14 bases remaining between them. CDR3 size: 15 residues. Germline CDR1 and CDR2: LNHNV and YYDKDF (reference sequence). With regard to this clonotype: What it binds is unknown.

The sequence was collected from a man aged 18 to 30 who had mild COVID-19 (a few samples of this study predate the infection). Cell type and time point are not known. This chain joins TRBV15 and TRBJ1-4; TRBD1 might be the D (5 bases). The sequencing sample was made of PBMCs or a T cell subset sorted from them (not recorded which). This CDR3 reads CATSVNGDSNEKLFF. DNA for the CDR3: TGTGCCACCAGCGTCAATGGTGACAGTAATGAAAAACTGTTTTTT. Looking up the rest from reference TRBV15 and TRBJ1-4 gives the full variable domain: DAMVIQNPRYQVTQFGKPVTLSCSQTLNHNVMYWYQQKSSQAPKLLFHYYDKDFNNEADTPDNFQSRRPNTSFCFLDIRSPGLGDTAMYLCATSVNGDSNEKLFFGSGTQLSVL.